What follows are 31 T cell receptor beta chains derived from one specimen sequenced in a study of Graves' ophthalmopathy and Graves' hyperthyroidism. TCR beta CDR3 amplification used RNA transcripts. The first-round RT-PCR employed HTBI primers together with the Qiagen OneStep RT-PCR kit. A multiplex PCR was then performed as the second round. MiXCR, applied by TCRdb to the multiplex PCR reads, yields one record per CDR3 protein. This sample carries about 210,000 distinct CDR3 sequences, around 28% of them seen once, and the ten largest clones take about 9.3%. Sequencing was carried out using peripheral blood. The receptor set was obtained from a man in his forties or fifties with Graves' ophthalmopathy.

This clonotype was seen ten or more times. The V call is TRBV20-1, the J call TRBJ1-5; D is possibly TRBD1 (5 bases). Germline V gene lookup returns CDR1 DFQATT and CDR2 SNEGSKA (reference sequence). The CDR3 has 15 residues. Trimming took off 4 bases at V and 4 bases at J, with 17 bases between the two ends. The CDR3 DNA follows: TGCAGTGCTACTCGGCAGGGTCGATGGAATCAGCCCCAGCATTTT. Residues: CSATRQGRWNQPQHF.

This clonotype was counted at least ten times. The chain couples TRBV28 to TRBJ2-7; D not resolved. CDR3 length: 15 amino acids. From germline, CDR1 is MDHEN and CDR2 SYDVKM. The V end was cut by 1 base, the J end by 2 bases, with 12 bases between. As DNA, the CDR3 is TGTGCCAGCAGTTTATTAACCGGCCCCCCCTACGAGCAGTACTTC. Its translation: CASSLLTGPPYEQYF.

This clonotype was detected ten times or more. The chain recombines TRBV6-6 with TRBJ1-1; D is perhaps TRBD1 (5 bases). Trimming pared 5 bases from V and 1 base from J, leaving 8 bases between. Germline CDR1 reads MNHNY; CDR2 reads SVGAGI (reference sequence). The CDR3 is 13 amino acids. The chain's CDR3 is CASSPTGNTEAFF. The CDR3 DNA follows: TGTGCCAGCAGTCCTACAGGGAACACTGAAGCTTTCTTT.

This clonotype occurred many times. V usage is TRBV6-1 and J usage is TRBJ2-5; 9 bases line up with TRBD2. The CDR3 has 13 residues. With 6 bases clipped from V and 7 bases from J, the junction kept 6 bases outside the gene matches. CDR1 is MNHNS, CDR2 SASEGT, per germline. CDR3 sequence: CASSRTSEGTQYF. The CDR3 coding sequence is TGTGCCAGCAGCAGGACTAGCGAAGGGACCCAGTACTTC.

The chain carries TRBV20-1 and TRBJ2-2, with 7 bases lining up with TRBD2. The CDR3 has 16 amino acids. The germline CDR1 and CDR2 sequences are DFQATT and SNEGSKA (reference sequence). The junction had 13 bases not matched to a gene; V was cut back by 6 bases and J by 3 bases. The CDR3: CSARSSRERYTGELFF. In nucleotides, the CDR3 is TGCAGTGCCCGAAGCTCGCGGGAGCGTTACACCGGGGAGCTGTTTTTT.

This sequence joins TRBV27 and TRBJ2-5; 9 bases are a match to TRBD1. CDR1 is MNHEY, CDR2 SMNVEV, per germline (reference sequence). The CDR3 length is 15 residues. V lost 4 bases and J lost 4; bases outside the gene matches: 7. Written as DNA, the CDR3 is TGTGCCAGCAGTTCCCCGACAGGGGGAGGAGAGACCCAGTACTTC. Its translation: CASSSPTGGGETQYF.

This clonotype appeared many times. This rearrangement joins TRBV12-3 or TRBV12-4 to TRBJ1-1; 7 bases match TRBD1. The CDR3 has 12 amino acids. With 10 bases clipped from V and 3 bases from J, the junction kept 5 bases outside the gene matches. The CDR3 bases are TGTGCCACCTCGGACAGGCACACTGAAGCTTTCTTT. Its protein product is CATSDRHTEAFF.

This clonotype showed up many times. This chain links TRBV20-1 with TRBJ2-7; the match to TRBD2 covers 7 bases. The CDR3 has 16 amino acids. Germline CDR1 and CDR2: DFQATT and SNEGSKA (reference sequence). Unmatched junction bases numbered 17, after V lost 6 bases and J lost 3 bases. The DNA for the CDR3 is TGCAGTGCGCCCGGTTTGTCGCGGGAGTTGGGCTACGAGCAGTACTTC. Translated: CSAPGLSRELGYEQYF.

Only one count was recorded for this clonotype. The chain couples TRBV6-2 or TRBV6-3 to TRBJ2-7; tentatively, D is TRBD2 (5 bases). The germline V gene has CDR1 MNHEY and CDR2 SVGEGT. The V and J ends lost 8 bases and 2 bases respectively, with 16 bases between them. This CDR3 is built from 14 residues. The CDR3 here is CASGNPLVPYEQYF. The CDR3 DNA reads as TGTGCCAGCGGAAATCCACTAGTCCCCTACGAGCAGTACTTC.

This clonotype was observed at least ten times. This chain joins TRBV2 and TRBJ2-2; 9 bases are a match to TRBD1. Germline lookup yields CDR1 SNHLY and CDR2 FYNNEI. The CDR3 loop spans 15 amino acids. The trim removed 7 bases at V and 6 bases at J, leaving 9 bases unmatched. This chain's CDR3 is CASIERTGVPGELFF. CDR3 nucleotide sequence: TGTGCCAGCATAGAGAGGACAGGGGTCCCCGGGGAGCTGTTTTTT.

CDR3 protein: CASSLGYYLPGGELFF. DNA for the CDR3: TGTGCCAGCAGCTTAGGCTATTACCTCCCGGGCGGGGAGCTGTTTTTT. V usage is TRBV7-8 and J usage is TRBJ2-2; D gene uncertain. The CDR3 has 16 residues. The germline V gene encodes CDR1 SGHVS and CDR2 FQNEAQ. Trimming removed 1 base at V and 7 bases at J, with 16 bases between.

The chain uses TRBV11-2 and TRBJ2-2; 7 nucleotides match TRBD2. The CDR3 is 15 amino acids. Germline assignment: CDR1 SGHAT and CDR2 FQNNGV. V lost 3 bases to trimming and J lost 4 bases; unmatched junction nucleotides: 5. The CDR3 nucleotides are TGTGCCAGCAGCTTCGGACTAGGAGTCACCGGGGAGCTGTTTTTT. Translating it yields CASSFGLGVTGELFF.

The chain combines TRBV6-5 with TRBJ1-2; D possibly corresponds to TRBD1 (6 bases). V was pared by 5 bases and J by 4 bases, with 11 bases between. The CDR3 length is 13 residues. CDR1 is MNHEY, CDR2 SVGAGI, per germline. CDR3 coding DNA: TGTGCCAGCAGTCTACAGGGTACCTATGGCTACACCTTC. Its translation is CASSLQGTYGYTF.

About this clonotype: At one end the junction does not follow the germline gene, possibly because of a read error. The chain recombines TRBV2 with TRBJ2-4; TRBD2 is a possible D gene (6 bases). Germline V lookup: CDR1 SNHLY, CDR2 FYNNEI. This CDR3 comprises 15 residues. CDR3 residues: CASTEPGLPIGIQYF. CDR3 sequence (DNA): TGTGCCAGCACTGAACCGGGACTCCCCATTGGCATTCAGTACTTC.

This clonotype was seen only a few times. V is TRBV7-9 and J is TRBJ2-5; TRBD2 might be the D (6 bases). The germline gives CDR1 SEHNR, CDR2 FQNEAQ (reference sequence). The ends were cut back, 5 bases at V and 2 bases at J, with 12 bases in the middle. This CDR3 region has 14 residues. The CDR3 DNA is TGTGCCAGCAGCCGCGAACGGGGGCAAGAGACCCAGTACTTC. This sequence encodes CASSRERGQETQYF.

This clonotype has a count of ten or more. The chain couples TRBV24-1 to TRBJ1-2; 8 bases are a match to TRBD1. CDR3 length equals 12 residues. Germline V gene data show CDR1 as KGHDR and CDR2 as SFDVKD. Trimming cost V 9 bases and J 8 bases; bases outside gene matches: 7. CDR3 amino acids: CATSGTGGGYTF. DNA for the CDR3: TGTGCCACCTCCGGGACAGGAGGCGGCTACACCTTC.

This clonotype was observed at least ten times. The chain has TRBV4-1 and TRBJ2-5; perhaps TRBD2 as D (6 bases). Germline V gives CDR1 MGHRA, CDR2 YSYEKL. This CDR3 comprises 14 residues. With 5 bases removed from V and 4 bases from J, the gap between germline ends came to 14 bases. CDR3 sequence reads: CASSSYGGRETQYF. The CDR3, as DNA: TGCGCCAGCAGCTCCTACGGAGGGCGAGAGACCCAGTACTTC.

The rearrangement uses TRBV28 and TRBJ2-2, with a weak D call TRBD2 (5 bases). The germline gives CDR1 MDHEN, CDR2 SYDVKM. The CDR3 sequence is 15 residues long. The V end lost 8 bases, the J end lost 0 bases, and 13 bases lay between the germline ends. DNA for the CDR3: TGTGCCAGCCTTGCCTCACTAGCGAACACCGGGGAGCTGTTTTTT. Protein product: CASLASLANTGELFF.

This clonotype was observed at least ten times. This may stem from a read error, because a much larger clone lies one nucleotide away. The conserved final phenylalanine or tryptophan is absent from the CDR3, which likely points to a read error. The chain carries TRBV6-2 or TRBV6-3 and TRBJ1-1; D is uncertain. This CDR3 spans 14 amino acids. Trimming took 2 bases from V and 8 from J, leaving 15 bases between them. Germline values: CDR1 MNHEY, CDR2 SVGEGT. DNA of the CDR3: TGTGCCAGCAGTTACGGCACTCGGACGTCCGAAGCTTTCTCT. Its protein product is CASSYGTRTSEAFS.

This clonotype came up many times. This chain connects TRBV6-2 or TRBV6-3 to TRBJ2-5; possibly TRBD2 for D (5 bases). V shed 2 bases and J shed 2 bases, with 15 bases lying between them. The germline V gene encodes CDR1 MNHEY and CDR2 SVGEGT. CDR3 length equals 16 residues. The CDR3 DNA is TGTGCCAGCAGTTACGAAACAGCGGCTTCACAAGAGACCCAGTACTTC. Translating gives CASSYETAASQETQYF.

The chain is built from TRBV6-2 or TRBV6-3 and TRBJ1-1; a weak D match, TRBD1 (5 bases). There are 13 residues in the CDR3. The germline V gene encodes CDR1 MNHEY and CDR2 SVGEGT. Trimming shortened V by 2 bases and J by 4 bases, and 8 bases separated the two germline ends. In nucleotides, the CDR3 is TGTGCCAGCAGTTACATCCAGGGCACTGAAGCTTTCTTT. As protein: CASSYIQGTEAFF.

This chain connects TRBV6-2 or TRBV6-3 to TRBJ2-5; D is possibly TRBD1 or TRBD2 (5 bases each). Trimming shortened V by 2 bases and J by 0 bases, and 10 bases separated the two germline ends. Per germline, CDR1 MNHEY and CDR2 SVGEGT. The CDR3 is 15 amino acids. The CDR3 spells CASSYGTEDQETQYF. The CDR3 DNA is TGTGCCAGCAGTTACGGGACGGAAGACCAAGAGACCCAGTACTTC.

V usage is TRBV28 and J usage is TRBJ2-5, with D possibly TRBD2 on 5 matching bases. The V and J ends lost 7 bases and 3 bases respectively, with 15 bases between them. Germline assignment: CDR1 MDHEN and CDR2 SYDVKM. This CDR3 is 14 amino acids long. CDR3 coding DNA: TGTGCCAGCAAGGGTGGCGGGTCAAAAGAGACCCAGTACTTC. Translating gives CASKGGGSKETQYF.

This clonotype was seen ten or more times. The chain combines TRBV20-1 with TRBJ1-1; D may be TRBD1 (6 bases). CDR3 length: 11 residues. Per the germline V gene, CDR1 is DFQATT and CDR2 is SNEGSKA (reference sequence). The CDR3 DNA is TGCAGGTTACAGGGGAACACTGAAGCTTTCTTT. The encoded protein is CRLQGNTEAFF.

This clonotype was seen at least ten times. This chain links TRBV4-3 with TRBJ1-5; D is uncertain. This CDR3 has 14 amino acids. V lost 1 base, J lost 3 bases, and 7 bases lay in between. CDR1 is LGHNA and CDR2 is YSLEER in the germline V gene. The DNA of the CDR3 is TGCGCCAGCAGCCAAGGATCAAACAATCAGCCCCAGCATTTT. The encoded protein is CASSQGSNNQPQHF.

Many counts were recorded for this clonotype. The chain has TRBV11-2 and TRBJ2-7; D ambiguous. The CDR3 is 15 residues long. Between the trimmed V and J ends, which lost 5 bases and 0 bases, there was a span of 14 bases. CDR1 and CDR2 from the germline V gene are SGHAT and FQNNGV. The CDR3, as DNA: TGTGCCAGCAGCCCGGCTCAGATTAGCTCCTACGAGCAGTACTTC. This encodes CASSPAQISSYEQYF.

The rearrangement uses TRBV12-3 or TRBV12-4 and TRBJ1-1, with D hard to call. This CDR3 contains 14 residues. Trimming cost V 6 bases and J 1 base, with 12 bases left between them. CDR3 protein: CASSVGWGNTEAFF. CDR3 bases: TGTGCCAGCAGCGTCGGGTGGGGGAACACTGAAGCTTTCTTT.

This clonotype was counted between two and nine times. CDR3 sequence reads: CASSLNLQNYGYTF. DNA for the CDR3: TGTGCCAGCAGCCTAAACCTACAGAACTATGGCTACACCTTC. V and J are TRBV7-2 and TRBJ1-2; D unresolved. Trimming removed 5 bases from V and 2 bases from J, with 12 bases in between. The CDR3 has 14 amino acids. Germline V CDR1 and CDR2: SGHTA, FQGNSA.

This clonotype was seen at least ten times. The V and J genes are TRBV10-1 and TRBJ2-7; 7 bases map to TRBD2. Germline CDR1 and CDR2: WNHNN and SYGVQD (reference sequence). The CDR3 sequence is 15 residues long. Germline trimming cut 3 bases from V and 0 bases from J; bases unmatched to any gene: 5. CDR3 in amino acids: CASSDRGLGSYEQYF. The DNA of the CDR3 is TGCGCCAGCAGTGACCGTGGACTAGGCTCCTACGAGCAGTACTTC.

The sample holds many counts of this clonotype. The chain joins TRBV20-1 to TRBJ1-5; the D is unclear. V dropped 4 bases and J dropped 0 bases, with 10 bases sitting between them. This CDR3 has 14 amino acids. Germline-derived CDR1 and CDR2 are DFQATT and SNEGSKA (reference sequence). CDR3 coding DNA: TGCAGTGCTAAAGGCAGGAGTAGCAATCAGCCCCAGCATTTT. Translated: CSAKGRSSNQPQHF.

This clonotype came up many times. CDR3 amino acids: CASSLKLGSYEQYF. The CDR3 DNA is TGTGCCAGCAGCTTAAAGCTGGGGAGCTACGAGCAGTACTTC. The chain links TRBV7-3 to TRBJ2-7; D is possibly TRBD2 (5 bases). With 1 base removed from V and 3 bases from J, the gap between germline ends came to 10 bases. This CDR3 comprises 14 residues. Germline loops: CDR1 SGHTA, CDR2 FQGTGA.